This passage covers 31 T cell receptor beta chains from one sample sequenced in a study of blood T cell repertoires in COVID-19. Profiled with immunoSEQ multiplex PCR; TCRdb holds only in-frame clones, not every one. The sample includes about 76,000 clones, about 87% of them seen just once. The specimen was peripheral blood. The receptors stem from a middle-aged man with active COVID-19.

The V and J genes are TRBV6-2 or TRBV6-3 and TRBJ1-4; TRBD1 aligns across 8 bases. With 6 bases clipped from V and 6 bases from J, the junction kept 3 bases outside the gene matches. This CDR3 is 13 amino acids long. In germline, CDR1 is MNHEY, CDR2 SVGEGT. The CDR3 coding sequence is TGTGCCAGCAGCCCACAGGGGGATGAAAAACTGTTTTTT. Protein sequence: CASSPQGDEKLFF.

V gene TRBV7-2 combines with J gene TRBJ2-7; TRBD1 is a possible D gene (6 bases). Deletions cut 5 bases from V and 2 bases from J, with 28 bases between. CDR1 and CDR2 (germline): SGHTA, FQGNSA. CDR3 length equals 19 residues. The CDR3 DNA reads TGTGCCAGCAGCCTCAGGGGTTTTCTAGAATGGGCCTATACCTACGAGCAGTACTTC. Its translation: CASSLRGFLEWAYTYEQYF. The complete variable domain, with remaining parts taken from reference TRBV7-2 and TRBJ2-7, reads GAGVSQSPSNKVTEKGKDVELRCDPISGHTALYWYRQSLGQGLEFLIYFQGNSAPDKSGLPSDRFSAERTGGSVSTLTIQRTQQEDSAVYLCASSLRGFLEWAYTYEQYFGPGTRLTVT.

The J gene is TRBJ1-1, the V gene TRBV7-2; 8 bases map to TRBD1. The J segment lost 5 bases and the V segment lost 3 bases, leaving 11 bases of the junction unmatched. CDR3 length equals 16 residues. CDR1 is SGHTA, CDR2 FQGNSA, per germline. The CDR3 sequence: CASSLQGAVVKTEAFF. The CDR3 DNA sequence: TGTGCCAGCAGCTTGCAGGGGGCGGTGGTAAAGACTGAAGCTTTCTTT.

The genes are TRBV12-5 and TRBJ1-3, with TRBD1 as a possible D gene (5 bases). Germline CDR1 and CDR2: LGHNT and FRNRAP. The CDR3 consists of 17 residues. V lost 0 bases and J 0 bases, leaving 12 bases between the germline ends. The DNA of the CDR3 is TGTGCTAGTGGTTTGGTAGGACATAGGGACTCTGGAAACACCATATATTTT. Translating gives CASGLVGHRDSGNTIYF.

The chain uses TRBV28 and TRBJ2-7; 11 nucleotides align to TRBD1. Per germline, CDR1 MDHEN and CDR2 SYDVKM. The trim removed 6 bases at V and 3 bases at J, leaving 1 base unmatched. This CDR3 has 13 amino acids. CDR3: CASRGTGGYEQYF. CDR3 DNA sequence: TGTGCCAGCAGGGGGACAGGGGGCTACGAGCAGTACTTC.

This clone came up once. The gene calls are TRBV4-1 and TRBJ2-7; 7 bases fit TRBD1. The V gene's germline CDR1 is MGHRA and CDR2 YSYEKL. The CDR3 has 15 residues. Losses at the gene ends were 0 bases for V and 7 bases for J; bases not matched to a gene: 9. The CDR3: CASSQEKQGMEEQYF. The CDR3 DNA follows: TGCGCCAGCAGCCAAGAAAAACAGGGGATGGAAGAGCAGTACTTC.

The chain combines TRBV7-9 with TRBJ1-5; D may be TRBD1 (5 bases). The CDR3 runs 14 residues. Germline loops: CDR1 SEHNR, CDR2 FQNEAQ (reference sequence). V lost 5 bases and J 3 bases, leaving 11 bases between the germline ends. The CDR3 reads CASSHRQFNQPQHF. The CDR3 nucleotides read TGTGCCAGCAGCCATCGACAGTTCAATCAGCCCCAGCATTTT.

The rearrangement uses TRBV19 and TRBJ1-5; possibly TRBD1 for D (5 bases). V was trimmed by 6 bases and J by 2 bases, leaving 14 bases between them. This CDR3 is built from 15 residues. In germline, CDR1 is LNHDA, CDR2 SQIVND (reference sequence). Here the CDR3 reads CASSPSQGGNQPQHF. CDR3 in DNA: TGTGCCAGTAGCCCCTCCCAGGGCGGCAATCAGCCCCAGCATTTT.

The chain couples TRBV10-3 to TRBJ2-1; no firm D call. The CDR3 runs 12 residues. Deletions cut 2 bases from V and 16 bases from J, with 15 bases between. Germline CDR1 and CDR2: ENHRY and SYGVKD. CDR3 sequence: CAISESLAVSFF. The CDR3 coding sequence is TGTGCCATCAGTGAGAGCTTGGCGGTCAGTTTCTTC.

The chain has TRBV7-3 and TRBJ1-5; D remains ambiguous. This CDR3 is 12 amino acids long. Germline values: CDR1 SGHTA, CDR2 FQGTGA. V lost 3 bases to trimming and J lost 6 bases, with 6 bases between them. DNA of the CDR3: TGTGCCAGCAGCTTCCTTAGTCAGCCCCAGCATTTT. Translation: CASSFLSQPQHF. The complete variable domain, with remaining parts taken from reference TRBV7-3 and TRBJ1-5, reads GAGVSQTPSNKVTEKGKYVELRCDPISGHTALYWYRQSLGQGPEFLIYFQGTGAADDSGLPNDRFFAVRPEGSVSTLKIQRTERGDSAVYLCASSFLSQPQHFGDGTRLSIL.

This rearrangement joins TRBV13 to TRBJ1-2; D is possibly TRBD1 (6 bases). Trimming shortened V by 0 bases and J by 8 bases, and 13 bases separated the two germline ends. Germline V lookup: CDR1 PRHDT, CDR2 FYEKMQ (reference sequence). The CDR3 totals 14 residues. The CDR3 region is CASSLGRGSYGYTF. For the CDR3, the DNA is TGTGCCAGCAGCTTAGGTAGGGGGTCCTACGGCTACACCTTC.

The CDR3 spells CASRGLSGTSGSWDEQFF. CDR3 bases: TGTGCCAGCAGAGGGCTCTCCGGGACTAGCGGGTCCTGGGATGAGCAGTTCTTC. This chain connects TRBV28 to TRBJ2-1; 12 nucleotides line up with TRBD2. V gave up 6 bases and J gave up 8 bases; unmatched junction bases: 17. CDR3 length equals 18 residues. The germline gives CDR1 MDHEN, CDR2 SYDVKM.

V is TRBV5-4 and J is TRBJ2-2, with TRBD2 matching over 14 bases. Germline V gene sequence: CDR1 SGHNT, CDR2 YYREEE (reference sequence). The CDR3 spans 15 residues. Trimming took 4 bases from V and 6 from J; bases not matched to a gene: 2. CDR3 nucleotides: TGTGCCAGCAGCCGACTAGCGGGAGGGTCCGGGGAGCTGTTTTTT. It yields the protein CASSRLAGGSGELFF.

The chain combines TRBV24-1 with TRBJ2-7, with TRBD1 identical over 10 bases. V shed 3 bases and J 6 bases; nucleotides not matched to a gene: 7. The CDR3 sequence is 15 residues long. In germline, CDR1 is KGHDR, CDR2 SFDVKD. CDR3 DNA sequence: TGTGCCACCAGTGATCGGGACAGGGGCAGGCTCGAGCAGTACTTC. Its translation is CATSDRDRGRLEQYF.

The chain recombines TRBV29-1 with TRBJ1-1; perhaps TRBD1 as D (6 bases). Trimming stripped 4 bases from V and 4 bases from J, with 16 bases between. The CDR3 runs to 14 residues. The germline V gene has CDR1 SQVTM and CDR2 ANQGSEA. The CDR3 DNA sequence: TGCAGCGTTGCAGGGGCGGTAAGAGGCACTGAAGCTTTCTTT. This sequence encodes CSVAGAVRGTEAFF.

The chain uses TRBV7-6 and TRBJ2-2; 8 positions agree with TRBD1. The CDR3 sequence is 16 residues long. Trimming took 5 bases from V and 2 from J; bases not matched to a gene: 7. CDR1 is SGHVS and CDR2 is FNYEAQ in the germline V gene. CDR3 region: CASSPGQGYNTGELFF. Written as DNA, the CDR3 is TGTGCCAGCAGCCCCGGACAGGGATATAACACCGGGGAGCTGTTTTTT.

This chain links TRBV2 with TRBJ2-3; TRBD2 matches 11 bases. Germline V CDR1 and CDR2: SNHLY, FYNNEI. The CDR3 is made up of 14 amino acids. Losses at the gene ends were 6 bases for V and 2 bases for J; bases not matched to a gene: 1. The CDR3 DNA follows: TGTGCCAGCAGGGGACTAGCGGTCACAGATACGCAGTATTTT. Translation gives CASRGLAVTDTQYF.

The V call is TRBV5-4, the J call TRBJ2-3; 7 bases align to TRBD2. The CDR3 contains 16 residues. V was clipped by 6 bases and J by 2 bases; unmatched bases: 12. In germline, CDR1 is SGHNT, CDR2 YYREEE (reference sequence). The CDR3 here is CASNLQTSSSTDTQYF. The CDR3 coding sequence is TGTGCCAGCAACCTTCAGACTAGCAGCTCCACAGATACGCAGTATTTT. Using reference TRBV5-4 and TRBJ2-3 for the parts outside the CDR3, the full variable domain is ETGVTQSPTHLIKTRGQQVTLRCSSQSGHNTVSWYQQALGQGPQFIFQYYREEENGRGNFPPRFSGLQFPNYSSELNVNALELDDSALYLCASNLQTSSSTDTQYFGPGTRLTVL.

This clone was observed a single time. The rearrangement joins TRBV9 to TRBJ2-2; D not resolved. Germline V CDR1 and CDR2: SGDLS, YYNGEE. The CDR3 totals 15 residues. V was trimmed by 0 bases and J by 1 base, leaving 7 bases between them. Here the CDR3 reads CASSVGHRNTGELFF. The CDR3 bases are TGTGCCAGCAGCGTAGGACACCGGAACACCGGGGAGCTGTTTTTT.

This chain connects TRBV7-2 to TRBJ2-1, with 7 bases fitting TRBD2. The CDR3 spans 17 residues. V trimming: 5 bases; J trimming: 4 bases; junction bases outside the gene matches: 14. The germline gives CDR1 SGHTA, CDR2 FQGNSA. Here the CDR3 reads CASSRLGSASGYNEQFF. CDR3 nucleotides: TGTGCCAGCAGCCGCCTAGGTTCGGCTAGCGGATACAATGAGCAGTTCTTC.

This chain uses TRBV18 with TRBJ2-5; TRBD1 aligns across 9 bases. After removal of 3 bases from V and 4 bases from J, the junction contained 9 bases not matched to a gene. Per germline, CDR1 KGHSH and CDR2 LQKENI. The CDR3 spans 16 residues. CDR3 DNA sequence: TGTGCCAGCTCACCCCGACAGGGGGGATCGGGAGAGACCCAGTACTTC. This encodes CASSPRQGGSGETQYF.

The genes are TRBV9 and TRBJ2-7; tentatively, D is TRBD1 (6 bases). Germline CDR1 SGDLS, CDR2 YYNGEE. This CDR3 spans 14 amino acids. V was clipped by 0 bases and J by 7 bases, with 14 bases between them. CDR3 sequence: CASSVVGAGGEQYF. The DNA for the CDR3 is TGTGCCAGCAGCGTAGTGGGGGCCGGCGGAGAGCAGTACTTC.

The CDR3 region is CASSADSNTEAFF. The CDR3 nucleotides read TGTGCCAGCAGTGCGGACAGTAACACTGAAGCTTTCTTT. The chain recombines TRBV28 with TRBJ1-1; D is perhaps TRBD1 (6 bases). The germline V gene has CDR1 MDHEN and CDR2 SYDVKM. The ends were cut back, 5 bases at V and 2 bases at J, with 9 bases in the middle. This CDR3 has 13 amino acids.

This clone was observed once. The chain joins TRBV19 to TRBJ1-5, with D hard to call. This CDR3 has 16 residues. CDR1 LNHDA and CDR2 SQIVND come from the germline V gene (reference sequence). The V gene lost 4 bases and the J gene lost 0 bases, with 13 bases spanning the gap. This CDR3 is CASSTQDYYSNQPQHF. CDR3 nucleotides: TGTGCCAGTAGTACCCAGGACTATTATAGCAATCAGCCCCAGCATTTT.

V is TRBV6-5 and J is TRBJ1-2, with 8 bases that match TRBD1. This CDR3 contains 13 residues. The germline V gene has CDR1 MNHEY and CDR2 SVGAGI. V was pared by 6 bases and J by 3 bases, with 3 bases of the junction left unmatched. CDR3 residues: CASRTDRDYGYTF. The CDR3 coding sequence is TGTGCCAGCAGAACGGACAGGGACTATGGCTACACCTTC.

On this clone itself: One end of the junction does not line up with germline, which may come from a read error. This chain uses TRBV10-3 with TRBJ2-6; TRBD1 is a possible D gene (6 bases). The CDR3 is made up of 17 amino acids. Germline lookup yields CDR1 ENHRY and CDR2 SYGVKD. In DNA form, the CDR3 reads TGTGTCATCGGGGCCAGGGGTTCCTACTCTGGGGCCAACGTCCTGACTTTC. Protein: CVIGARGSYSGANVLTF.

This chain connects TRBV24-1 to TRBJ1-1; D gene uncertain. The CDR3 has 13 amino acids. The germline V gene encodes CDR1 KGHDR and CDR2 SFDVKD. Trimming removed 2 bases at V and 1 base at J, with 4 bases between. In DNA, the CDR3 is TGTGCCACCAGTGATTCTTGGAACACTGAAGCTTTCTTT. The encoded protein is CATSDSWNTEAFF.

Written as DNA, the CDR3 is TGCGCCAGCAGCTTTAGTAGCGGGGGGGCGGAGACCCAGTACTTC. This sequence encodes CASSFSSGGAETQYF. The chain uses TRBV5-1 and TRBJ2-5; TRBD2 agrees at 11 bases. V lost 2 bases, J lost 5 bases, and 5 bases stayed unmatched. The germline gives CDR1 SGHRS, CDR2 YFSETQ. The CDR3 is 15 amino acids.

The V and J genes are TRBV28 and TRBJ2-7; 7 nucleotides match TRBD2. Looked up from germline, CDR1 is MDHEN and CDR2 is SYDVKM. V shed 5 bases and J 4 bases; nucleotides not matched to a gene: 11. The CDR3 is 15 residues long. The CDR3 DNA follows: TGTGCCAGCAGTCCCCCCGGCGGGGGAGGGTACGAGCAGTACTTC. Amino acid sequence: CASSPPGGGGYEQYF.

The chain carries TRBV6-5 and TRBJ2-7, with D tentatively TRBD2 (5 bases). Germline V gene data show CDR1 as MNHEY and CDR2 as SVGAGI. V lost 2 bases to trimming and J lost 2 bases, with 13 bases between them. The CDR3 totals 15 residues. The CDR3 DNA reads TGTGCCAGCAGTTACACTCCCGGGAAGACCTACGAGCAGTACTTC. Translating it yields CASSYTPGKTYEQYF.

Details on this clone: Additional DNA sequences in this sample encode the identical CDR3. The J gene is TRBJ2-7, the V gene TRBV28, with 8 bases matching TRBD2. The CDR3 spans 13 residues. In germline, CDR1 is MDHEN, CDR2 SYDVKM. With V trimmed by 2 bases and J by 4 bases, 1 base remained unmatched. The CDR3 bases are TGTGCCAGCAGTTTAGGGACTAGTTACGAGCAGTACTTC. Its translation is CASSLGTSYEQYF.